The rows below give T cell receptor beta chains drawn from one sample of a study of glioma-infiltrating T cells after dendritic cell vaccination. Libraries were prepared by immunoSEQ multiplex PCR; TCRdb keeps only in-frame clonotypes and omits some of them. In the table there are just under 60,000 clones, approximately 83% of which are singletons. Source: blood, taken after dendritic cell vaccination. The receptor source for this set is a human donor with glioblastoma. The CDR3 runs from the conserved cysteine through the conserved F or W. The D gene is left open where the match is weak. Clone size is stated in some rows and not others, as once, few, many or a class when expanded.

v_call: TRBV30
j_call: TRBJ2-5
d_call: -
clone_size: -
cdr3_nt: TGTGCCTGGACAGTGGGGGGTACCCAGTACTTC
cdr3_aa: CAWTVGGTQYF

v_call: TRBV4-1
j_call: TRBJ2-5
d_call: -
clone_size: -
cdr3_nt: TGCGCCAGCAGCCAGGGCGGAGGGGCTCCCGCGAGGGCCCAGTACTTC
cdr3_aa: CASSQGGGAPARAQYF

v_call: TRBV19
j_call: TRBJ2-5
d_call: -
clone_size: -
cdr3_nt: TGTGCCAGTAGTATGGCCCAAGAGACCCAGTACTTC
cdr3_aa: CASSMAQETQYF

v_call: TRBV30
j_call: TRBJ1-1
d_call: -
clone_size: few
cdr3_nt: TGTGCCTCGCGACAGCTCACTGAAGCTTTCTTT
cdr3_aa: CASRQLTEAFF

v_call: TRBV19
j_call: TRBJ2-1
d_call: -
clone_size: -
cdr3_nt: TGTGCCAGTAGTATATCTTCGGGGTACAATGAGCAGTTCTTC
cdr3_aa: CASSISSGYNEQFF

v_call: TRBV18
j_call: TRBJ1-1
d_call: -
clone_size: -
cdr3_nt: TGTGCCAGCTCCCGGGACACCGAGAACACTGAAGCTTTCTTT
cdr3_aa: CASSRDTENTEAFF

v_call: TRBV4-3
j_call: TRBJ2-3
d_call: TRBD1
clone_size: -
cdr3_nt: TGCGCCAGCAGCCTGGACAGGGGAGATACGCAGTATTTT
cdr3_aa: CASSLDRGDTQYF

v_call: TRBV27
j_call: TRBJ1-6
d_call: -
clone_size: -
cdr3_nt: TGTGCCAGCAGCGGGGGGGCGGCGGGTTCACCCCTCCACTTT
cdr3_aa: CASSGGAAGSPLHF

v_call: TRBV5-4
j_call: TRBJ2-7
d_call: TRBD1
clone_size: -
cdr3_nt: TGTGCCAGCAGTTTGACAGGGGTTAGCGGGCAGTACTTC
cdr3_aa: CASSLTGVSGQYF

v_call: TRBV18
j_call: TRBJ2-3
d_call: TRBD1
clone_size: -
cdr3_nt: TGTGCCAGCGTAAGTCTTGGGGACAGCGGTACGCAGTATTTT
cdr3_aa: CASVSLGDSGTQYF

v_call: TRBV30
j_call: TRBJ2-3
d_call: -
clone_size: -
cdr3_nt: TGTGCCTGGAGTAAAAAGGGGTTGTTGGCAGATACGCAGTATTTT
cdr3_aa: CAWSKKGLLADTQYF

v_call: TRBV2
j_call: TRBJ1-5
d_call: TRBD1
clone_size: -
cdr3_nt: TGTGCCACCCGACAGGGAAGCAGTCAGCCCCAGCATTTT
cdr3_aa: CATRQGSSQPQHF

v_call: TRBV7-3
j_call: TRBJ1-6
d_call: TRBD1
clone_size: -
cdr3_nt: TGTGCCAGCAGTTCGACAGGGGTAGAGGGTTCACCCCTCCACTTT
cdr3_aa: CASSSTGVEGSPLHF

v_call: TRBV30
j_call: TRBJ2-3
d_call: -
clone_size: -
cdr3_nt: TGTGCCTGGAGTAGGTCAGGGGCGCGCACAGATACGCAGTATTTT
cdr3_aa: CAWSRSGARTDTQYF

v_call: TRBV9
j_call: TRBJ1-1
d_call: -
clone_size: -
cdr3_nt: TGTGCCAGCAGCTCCGGGGGGGCCTCTTTACGGGGCACTGAAGCTTTCTTT
cdr3_aa: CASSSGGASLRGTEAFF

v_call: TRBV5-1
j_call: TRBJ2-3
d_call: -
clone_size: -
cdr3_nt: TGCGCCAGCAGCTCCGAGGCAGATACGCAGTATTTT
cdr3_aa: CASSSEADTQYF

v_call: TRBV6-1
j_call: TRBJ1-3
d_call: TRBD1
clone_size: -
cdr3_nt: TGTGCCAGCGGACAGGGTTATCGAGGAGGAAACACCATATATTTT
cdr3_aa: CASGQGYRGGNTIYF

v_call: TRBV7-2
j_call: TRBJ1-2
d_call: -
clone_size: few
cdr3_nt: TGTGCCAGCAGCTTAGATGCAGTCATCTATGGCTACACCTTC
cdr3_aa: CASSLDAVIYGYTF

v_call: TRBV11-1
j_call: TRBJ2-7
d_call: -
clone_size: -
cdr3_nt: TGTGCCAGCAGCCCGGACAGTTCCGGACTCTACGAGCAGTACTTC
cdr3_aa: CASSPDSSGLYEQYF

v_call: TRBV5-8
j_call: TRBJ1-3
d_call: -
clone_size: once
cdr3_nt: TGTGCCAGTTCCCCCGGGAACACCATATATTTT
cdr3_aa: CASSPGNTIYF

v_call: TRBV7-2
j_call: TRBJ1-2
d_call: TRBD1
clone_size: -
cdr3_nt: TGTGCCAGCAGCTGGGACAGGGGGTTATCAGGGGATGGCTACACCTTC
cdr3_aa: CASSWDRGLSGDGYTF

v_call: TRBV19
j_call: TRBJ1-2
d_call: -
clone_size: -
cdr3_nt: TGTGCCAGCGAACCCCGGCGGGGACCCTATGGCTACACCTTC
cdr3_aa: CASEPRRGPYGYTF

v_call: TRBV6-5
j_call: TRBJ2-7
d_call: TRBD1
clone_size: few
cdr3_nt: TGTGCCAGCAGGAAACAGGGGGCAGACGAGCAGTACTTC
cdr3_aa: CASRKQGADEQYF

v_call: TRBV4-1
j_call: TRBJ2-5
d_call: -
clone_size: -
cdr3_nt: TGCGCCAGCAGCCAAGTCAGGGGGGCGGGGGAGACCCAGTACTTC
cdr3_aa: CASSQVRGAGETQYF

v_call: TRBV2
j_call: TRBJ2-2
d_call: TRBD2
clone_size: -
cdr3_nt: TGTGCCAGCAGGGAAGAAAGGCCGTCGGGGGGGGGTTCGAACACCGGGGAGCTGTTTTTT
cdr3_aa: CASREERPSGGGSNTGELFF

v_call: TRBV30
j_call: TRBJ1-1
d_call: -
clone_size: -
cdr3_nt: TGTGCCTGGAGTGGACAGAAATCGAACACTGAAGCTTTCTTT
cdr3_aa: CAWSGQKSNTEAFF

v_call: TRBV5-5
j_call: TRBJ1-1
d_call: -
clone_size: once
cdr3_nt: TGTGCCAGCAGCTTGGTCACTCGGGACACTGAAGCTTTCTTT
cdr3_aa: CASSLVTRDTEAFF

v_call: TRBV4-1
j_call: TRBJ1-1
d_call: TRBD1
clone_size: -
cdr3_nt: TGCGCCAGCACCCCCACCTGGACAGGACGACTGAACACTGAAGCTTTCTTT
cdr3_aa: CASTPTWTGRLNTEAFF

v_call: TRBV4-1
j_call: TRBJ1-4
d_call: TRBD1
clone_size: -
cdr3_nt: TGCGCCAGCAGCCGGACAGGGGGACTTGGGGATGAAAAACTGTTTTTT
cdr3_aa: CASSRTGGLGDEKLFF

v_call: TRBV18
j_call: TRBJ2-7
d_call: TRBD1
clone_size: -
cdr3_nt: TGTGCCAGCTCACCACAACAGGGGGCTGCCTACGAGCAGTACTTC
cdr3_aa: CASSPQQGAAYEQYF

v_call: TRBV30
j_call: TRBJ2-5
d_call: -
clone_size: -
cdr3_nt: TGTGCCTGGAGTGCCCCAGACCAAGAGACCCAGTACTTC
cdr3_aa: CAWSAPDQETQYF

v_call: TRBV4-1
j_call: TRBJ2-3
d_call: TRBD2
clone_size: once
cdr3_nt: TGCGCCAGCAGCCAAACTAGCGGGGGGATCGGGGATACGCAGTATTTT
cdr3_aa: CASSQTSGGIGDTQYF

v_call: TRBV7-9
j_call: TRBJ2-7
d_call: TRBD1
clone_size: -
cdr3_nt: TGTGCCAGCAGCTTAATGAAGGGACAGGGAAGCTACGAGCAGTACTTC
cdr3_aa: CASSLMKGQGSYEQYF

v_call: TRBV9
j_call: TRBJ2-7
d_call: TRBD2
clone_size: once
cdr3_nt: TGTGCCAGCAGCTGGGGACTAGCGGAACCTAACGAGCAGTACTTC
cdr3_aa: CASSWGLAEPNEQYF

v_call: TRBV19
j_call: TRBJ1-1
d_call: -
clone_size: once
cdr3_nt: TGTGCCAGTAGTATAGTCGACTGGAACACTGAAGCTTTCTTT
cdr3_aa: CASSIVDWNTEAFF

v_call: TRBV5-1
j_call: TRBJ1-2
d_call: TRBD1
clone_size: -
cdr3_nt: TGCGCCAGCAGCTCCCGGGACAGTGATGGCTACACCTTC
cdr3_aa: CASSSRDSDGYTF

v_call: TRBV11-3
j_call: TRBJ2-3
d_call: -
clone_size: once
cdr3_nt: TGTGCCAGCAGCTTAAGTTTGCCGCTGGCCAGTTGGGATACGCAGTATTTT
cdr3_aa: CASSLSLPLASWDTQYF

v_call: TRBV7-2
j_call: TRBJ2-2
d_call: -
clone_size: -
cdr3_nt: TGTGCCAGCAGCGCAACGTTCCCAGGGGGGAAGAACACCGGGGAGCTGTTTTTT
cdr3_aa: CASSATFPGGKNTGELFF

v_call: TRBV11-2
j_call: TRBJ1-6
d_call: TRBD1
clone_size: once
cdr3_nt: TGTGCCAGCAGCTTGACCGGGACAGGGTATTCACCCCTCCACTTT
cdr3_aa: CASSLTGTGYSPLHF

v_call: TRBV4-3
j_call: TRBJ1-1
d_call: TRBD1
clone_size: -
cdr3_nt: TGCGCCAGCAGCCAAGAGCCGGGACAGGCTGAAGCTTTCTTT
cdr3_aa: CASSQEPGQAEAFF

v_call: TRBV30
j_call: TRBJ1-1
d_call: -
clone_size: once
cdr3_nt: TGTGCCTGGGGGGGACTGGGTGAAGCTTTCTTT
cdr3_aa: CAWGGLGEAFF